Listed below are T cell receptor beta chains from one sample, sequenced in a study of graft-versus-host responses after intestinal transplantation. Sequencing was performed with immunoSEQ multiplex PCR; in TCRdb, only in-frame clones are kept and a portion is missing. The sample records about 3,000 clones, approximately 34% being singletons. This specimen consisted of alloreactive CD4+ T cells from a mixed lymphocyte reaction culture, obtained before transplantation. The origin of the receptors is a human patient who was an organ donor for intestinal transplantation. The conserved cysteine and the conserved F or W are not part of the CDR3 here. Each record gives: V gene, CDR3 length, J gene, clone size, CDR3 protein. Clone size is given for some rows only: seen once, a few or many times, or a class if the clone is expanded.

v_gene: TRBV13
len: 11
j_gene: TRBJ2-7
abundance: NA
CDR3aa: ASSLLRHYEQY

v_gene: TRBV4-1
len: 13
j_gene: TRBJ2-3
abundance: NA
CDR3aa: ASSHGQGITDTQY

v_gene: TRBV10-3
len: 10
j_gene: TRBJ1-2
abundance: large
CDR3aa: AISEENYGYT

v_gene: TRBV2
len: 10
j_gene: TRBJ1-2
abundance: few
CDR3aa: ASSDSGLGYT

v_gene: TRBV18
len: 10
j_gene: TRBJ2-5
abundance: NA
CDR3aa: ASSPRLETQY

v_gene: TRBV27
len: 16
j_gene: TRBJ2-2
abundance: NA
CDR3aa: ASSIGGGGGINTGELF

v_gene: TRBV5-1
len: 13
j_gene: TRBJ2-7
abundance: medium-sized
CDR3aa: ASSSGHTGPYEQY

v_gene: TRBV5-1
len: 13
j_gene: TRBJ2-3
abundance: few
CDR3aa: ASSGFTGSTDTQY

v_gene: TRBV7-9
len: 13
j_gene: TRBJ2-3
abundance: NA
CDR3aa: ASSLLVNAVDTQY

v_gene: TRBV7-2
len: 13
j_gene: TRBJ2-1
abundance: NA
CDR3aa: ASSLSRGAYNEQF

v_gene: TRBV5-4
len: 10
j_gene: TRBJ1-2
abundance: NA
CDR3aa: ASSPGFYGYT

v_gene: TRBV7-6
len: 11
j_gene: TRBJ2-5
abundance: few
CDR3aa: ASTRLAGETQY

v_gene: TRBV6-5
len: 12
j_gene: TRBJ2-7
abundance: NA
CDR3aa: ASSGRMGPYEQY

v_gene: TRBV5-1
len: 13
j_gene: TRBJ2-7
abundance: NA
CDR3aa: ASSWGTSGVYEQY

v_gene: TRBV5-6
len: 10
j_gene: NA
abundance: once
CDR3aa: ASSRTGYEQY

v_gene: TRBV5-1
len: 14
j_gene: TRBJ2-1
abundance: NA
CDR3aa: ASSLAGLLPRNEQF

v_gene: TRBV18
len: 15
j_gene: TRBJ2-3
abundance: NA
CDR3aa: ASSPGTSGVGTDTQY

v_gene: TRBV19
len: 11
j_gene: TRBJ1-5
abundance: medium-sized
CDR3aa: ASSIQGGQPQH

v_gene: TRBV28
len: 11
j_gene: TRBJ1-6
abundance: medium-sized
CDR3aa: ASQGSGWSPLH

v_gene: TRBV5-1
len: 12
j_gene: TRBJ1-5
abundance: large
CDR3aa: ASSLTLQGQPQH

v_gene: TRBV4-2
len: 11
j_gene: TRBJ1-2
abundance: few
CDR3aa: ASSLDSNYGYT

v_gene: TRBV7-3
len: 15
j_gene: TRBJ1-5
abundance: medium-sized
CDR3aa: ASTNRREAGGDQPQH

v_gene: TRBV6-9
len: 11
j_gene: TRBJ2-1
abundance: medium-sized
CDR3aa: ASSLDRYNEQF

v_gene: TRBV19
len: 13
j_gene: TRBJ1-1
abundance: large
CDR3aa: ASSDSGSSNTEAF

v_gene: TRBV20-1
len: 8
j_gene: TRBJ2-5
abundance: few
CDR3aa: SARQETQY

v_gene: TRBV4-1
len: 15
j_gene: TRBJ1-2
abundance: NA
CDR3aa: ASSQVWDRILRDGYT

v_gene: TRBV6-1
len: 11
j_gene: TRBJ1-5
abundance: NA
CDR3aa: ASGQGRNQPQH

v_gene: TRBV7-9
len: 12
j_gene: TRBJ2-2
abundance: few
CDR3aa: ASSLTASTGELF

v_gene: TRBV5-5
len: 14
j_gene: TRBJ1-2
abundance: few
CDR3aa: ASSLAVDRVRYGYT

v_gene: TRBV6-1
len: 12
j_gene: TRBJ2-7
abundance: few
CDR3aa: ASSEAGPHHEQY

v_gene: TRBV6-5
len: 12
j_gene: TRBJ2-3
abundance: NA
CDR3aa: ASSLQGSTDTQY

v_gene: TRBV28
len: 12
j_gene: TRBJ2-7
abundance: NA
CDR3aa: ASSGGATLYEQY

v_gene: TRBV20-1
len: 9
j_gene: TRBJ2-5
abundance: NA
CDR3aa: SASHQETQY

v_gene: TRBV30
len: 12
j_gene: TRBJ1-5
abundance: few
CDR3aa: ASTGSWGNQPQH

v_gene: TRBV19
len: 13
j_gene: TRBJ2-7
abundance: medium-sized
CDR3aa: ASRVGLGGSYEQY

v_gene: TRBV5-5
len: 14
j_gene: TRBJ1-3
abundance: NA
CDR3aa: ASSLAGTGSGNTIY

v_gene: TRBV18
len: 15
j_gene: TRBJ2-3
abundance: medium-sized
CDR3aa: ASSPGLAGVRTDTQY

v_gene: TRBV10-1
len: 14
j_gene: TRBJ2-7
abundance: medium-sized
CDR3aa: ASSESLRTGSYEQY

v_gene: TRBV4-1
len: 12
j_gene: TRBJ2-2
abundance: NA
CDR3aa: ASSQGIETGELF

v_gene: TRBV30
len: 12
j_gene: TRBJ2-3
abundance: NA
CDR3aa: AQQGDLRTDTQY

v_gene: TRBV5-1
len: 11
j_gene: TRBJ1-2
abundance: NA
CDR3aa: ASSLTGVYGYT

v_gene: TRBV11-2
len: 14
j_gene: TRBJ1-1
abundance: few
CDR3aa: ASSLWRGRWNTEAF

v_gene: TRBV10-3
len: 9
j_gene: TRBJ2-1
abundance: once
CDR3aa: AISDYNEQF

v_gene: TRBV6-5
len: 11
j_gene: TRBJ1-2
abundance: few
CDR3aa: ASSYSGVYGYT

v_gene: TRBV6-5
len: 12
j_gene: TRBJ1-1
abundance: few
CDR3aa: ASSYQTGAREAF

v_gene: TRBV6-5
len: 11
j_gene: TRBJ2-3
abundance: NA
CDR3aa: ASSYSGSFTQY

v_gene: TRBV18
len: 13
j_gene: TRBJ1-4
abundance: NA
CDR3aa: ASSPTGGTNEKLF

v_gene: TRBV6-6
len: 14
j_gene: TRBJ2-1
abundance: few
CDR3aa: ASSYRGAGGHNEQF

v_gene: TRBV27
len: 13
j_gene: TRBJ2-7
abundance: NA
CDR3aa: ASSSSGGNSYEQY

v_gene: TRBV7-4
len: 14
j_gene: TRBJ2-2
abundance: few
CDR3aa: ASSLVFGGNTGELF